These 10 T cell receptor beta chains originate from one sample sequenced in a study of a mutant IDH1 vaccine in newly diagnosed glioma. Noted time point: week 35, safety follow-up. One vaccine dose held 300 ug of mutant IDH1 20-mer peptide and came with topical imiquimod. These receptors' antigens are unknown. Sequencing used immunoSEQ multiplex PCR; TCRdb keeps in-frame clones, though not all of them. The sample holds around 50,000 clones, 79% seen once. The material sequenced was PBMCs, taken from a glioma patient whose treatment included an IDH1 peptide vaccine. The source is a man in his forties or fifties with glioma.

The chain couples TRBV30 to TRBJ1-1; tentatively, D is TRBD1 (6 bases). V lost 2 bases and J lost 0, with 10 bases in between. CDR1 and CDR2 from the germline V gene are GTSNPN and SVGIG (reference sequence). The CDR3 is 14 residues long. The CDR3 spells CAWSRTVMNTEAFF. The CDR3 DNA reads as TGTGCCTGGAGTAGGACAGTCATGAACACTGAAGCTTTCTTT.

The chain uses TRBV5-1 and TRBJ2-5; possibly TRBD2 for D (5 bases). Germline assignment: CDR1 SGHRS and CDR2 YFSETQ. The V end was cut by 7 bases, the J end by 1 base, with 11 bases between. There are 13 residues in the CDR3. CDR3 region: CASAWGAQETQYF. The DNA for the CDR3 is TGCGCCAGCGCGTGGGGAGCCCAAGAGACCCAGTACTTC.

V and J are TRBV5-6 and TRBJ2-1; TRBD2 aligns across 12 bases. The germline V gene has CDR1 SGHDT and CDR2 YYEEEE. J lost 6 bases, V lost 4 bases, and 5 bases had no gene match. The length of the CDR3 is 15 residues. The CDR3: CASSHSSGGANEQFF. CDR3 sequence (DNA): TGTGCCAGCAGCCACTCTAGCGGGGGGGCCAATGAGCAGTTCTTC.

The genes are TRBV30 and TRBJ1-4; 8 bases map to TRBD1. With 2 bases clipped from V and 10 bases from J, the junction kept 9 bases outside the gene matches. This CDR3 has 14 amino acids. Germline V gives CDR1 GTSNPN, CDR2 SVGIG (reference sequence). The CDR3 spells CAWSLGQGSGKLFF. The CDR3 nucleotides are TGTGCCTGGAGTTTAGGACAGGGAAGTGGAAAACTGTTTTTT.

The chain is built from TRBV2 and TRBJ1-2, with TRBD1 identical over 12 bases. The CDR3 length is 15 residues. V shed 4 bases, J shed 7 bases, and the junction held 7 bases outside the gene matches. The germline gives CDR1 SNHLY, CDR2 FYNNEI. The CDR3 loop reads CASSGPGQGASGYTF. CDR3 DNA sequence: TGTGCCAGCAGTGGGCCGGGACAGGGGGCCTCTGGCTACACCTTC.

This chain connects TRBV18 to TRBJ1-1; weak D call: TRBD1 (5 bases). This CDR3 is 15 amino acids long. The germline V and J ends were trimmed by 6 bases and 10 bases, with 24 bases remaining between them. CDR1 and CDR2 from the germline V gene are KGHSH and LQKENI. CDR3 loop: CASSPESVSFGAAFF. DNA for the CDR3: TGTGCCAGCTCCCCCGAATCCGTCTCTTTTGGGGCAGCTTTCTTT.

This clone has only a few counts. The chain employs TRBV9 and TRBJ2-2; D uncertain. V lost 6 bases and J 2 bases, leaving 8 bases between the germline ends. Germline CDR1 reads SGDLS; CDR2 reads YYNGEE. The CDR3 runs to 13 residues. The CDR3: CASKERNTGELFF. CDR3 nucleotides: TGTGCCAGCAAGGAACGAAACACCGGGGAGCTGTTTTTT.

The gene calls are TRBV6-6 and TRBJ1-6, with 10 bases matching TRBD1. The CDR3 sequence is 15 residues long. Trimming at V came to 2 bases and at J to 9 bases, leaving 4 bases not matched to a gene. The germline CDR1 and CDR2 sequences are MNHNY and SVGAGI (reference sequence). The CDR3 sequence is CASSYQDRGGSPLHF. The DNA for the CDR3 is TGTGCCAGCAGTTACCAGGACAGGGGGGGTTCACCCCTCCACTTT.

The chain recombines TRBV27 with TRBJ2-7, with unresolved D. Germline loops: CDR1 MNHEY, CDR2 SMNVEV (reference sequence). Between the trimmed V and J ends, which lost 10 bases and 4 bases, there was a span of 17 bases. CDR3 length: 13 amino acids. DNA of the CDR3: TGTGCCACCTCGGACCGATTAGATTACGAGCAGTACTTC. It codes for CATSDRLDYEQYF.

This rearrangement joins TRBV6-5 to TRBJ1-5; possible D gene TRBD1, 5 bases. Germline assignment: CDR1 MNHEY and CDR2 SVGAGI. The CDR3 is 14 residues long. Deletions cut 5 bases from V and 2 bases from J, with 10 bases between. CDR3 sequence (DNA): TGTGCCAGCAGTCAGGGAGTGGGCAATCAGCCCCAGCATTTT. It yields the protein CASSQGVGNQPQHF.